The entry that follows covers one T cell receptor (beta chain) sequence. Its antigen is not known. Germline loops: CDR1 PRHDT, CDR2 FYEKMQ (reference sequence). The CDR3 is 15 residues long. Germline trimming cut 7 bases from V and 5 bases from J; bases unmatched to any gene: 13. This record belongs to a study of beta chain features in type 1 diabetes. Study context: What patients shared with healthy donors was a similar profile of age, gender and cell yields. Examination spanned approximately 110 million sorted cells from all samples. Study conclusions and caveats: Insertions were fewer and deletions more numerous at VDJ junctions in type 1 diabetes patients. Researchers report that Type 1 diabetes patients had moderately but significantly shorter TCRB CDR3s across all four CD4+ subsets.

Investigators reverse transcribed all isolated RNA, so they sequenced expressed TCRB transcripts. Data came from immunoSEQ multiplex PCR; TCRdb stores just in-frame clones and leaves some out. The table has about 140,000 clones, 9.5% to 10% seen once. The clonotype comes from a woman aged 40 to 49 in good health. This chain joins TRBV13 and TRBJ2-5, with TRBD2 matching over 7 bases. Sequencing input: central memory CD4+ T cells from blood. This CDR3 reads CASTLKRGGGETQYF. In nucleotides, the CDR3 is TGTGCCAGCACTTTAAAGCGGGGTGGGGGTGAGACCCAGTACTTC.